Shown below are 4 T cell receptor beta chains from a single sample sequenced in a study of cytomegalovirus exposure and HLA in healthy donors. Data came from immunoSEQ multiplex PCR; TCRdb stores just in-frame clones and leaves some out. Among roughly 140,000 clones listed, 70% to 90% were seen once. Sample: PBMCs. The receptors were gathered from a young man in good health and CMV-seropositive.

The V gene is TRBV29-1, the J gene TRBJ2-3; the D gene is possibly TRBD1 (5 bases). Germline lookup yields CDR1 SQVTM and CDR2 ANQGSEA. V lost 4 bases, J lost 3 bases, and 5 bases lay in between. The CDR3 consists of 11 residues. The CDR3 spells CSVAGTDTQYF. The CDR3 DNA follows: TGCAGCGTTGCAGGGACAGATACGCAGTATTTT.

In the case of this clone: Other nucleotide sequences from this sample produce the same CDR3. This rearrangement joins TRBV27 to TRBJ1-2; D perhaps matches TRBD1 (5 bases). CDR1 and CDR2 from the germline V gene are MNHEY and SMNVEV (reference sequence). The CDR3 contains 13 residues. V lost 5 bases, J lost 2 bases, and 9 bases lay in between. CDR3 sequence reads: CASSLTGNYGYTF. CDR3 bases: TGTGCCAGCAGTCTAACAGGAAACTATGGCTACACCTTC.

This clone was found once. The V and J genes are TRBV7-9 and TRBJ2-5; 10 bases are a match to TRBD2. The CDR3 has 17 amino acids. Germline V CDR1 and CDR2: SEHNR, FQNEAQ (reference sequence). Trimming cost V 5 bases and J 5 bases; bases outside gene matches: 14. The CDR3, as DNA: TGTGCCAGCAGCGATCGAGCGGGAGGGCGATCGGGGGAGACCCAGTACTTC. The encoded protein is CASSDRAGGRSGETQYF.

In DNA form, the CDR3 reads TGTGCCAGCAGTGATGCGAGGAGGAATCAGCCCCAGCATTTT. Protein product: CASSDARRNQPQHF. The V and J genes are TRBV2 and TRBJ1-5; D is undetermined. V was shortened by 3 bases and J by 4 bases, with 10 bases between the two germline ends. The V gene's germline CDR1 is SNHLY and CDR2 FYNNEI. The CDR3 extends over 14 amino acids.